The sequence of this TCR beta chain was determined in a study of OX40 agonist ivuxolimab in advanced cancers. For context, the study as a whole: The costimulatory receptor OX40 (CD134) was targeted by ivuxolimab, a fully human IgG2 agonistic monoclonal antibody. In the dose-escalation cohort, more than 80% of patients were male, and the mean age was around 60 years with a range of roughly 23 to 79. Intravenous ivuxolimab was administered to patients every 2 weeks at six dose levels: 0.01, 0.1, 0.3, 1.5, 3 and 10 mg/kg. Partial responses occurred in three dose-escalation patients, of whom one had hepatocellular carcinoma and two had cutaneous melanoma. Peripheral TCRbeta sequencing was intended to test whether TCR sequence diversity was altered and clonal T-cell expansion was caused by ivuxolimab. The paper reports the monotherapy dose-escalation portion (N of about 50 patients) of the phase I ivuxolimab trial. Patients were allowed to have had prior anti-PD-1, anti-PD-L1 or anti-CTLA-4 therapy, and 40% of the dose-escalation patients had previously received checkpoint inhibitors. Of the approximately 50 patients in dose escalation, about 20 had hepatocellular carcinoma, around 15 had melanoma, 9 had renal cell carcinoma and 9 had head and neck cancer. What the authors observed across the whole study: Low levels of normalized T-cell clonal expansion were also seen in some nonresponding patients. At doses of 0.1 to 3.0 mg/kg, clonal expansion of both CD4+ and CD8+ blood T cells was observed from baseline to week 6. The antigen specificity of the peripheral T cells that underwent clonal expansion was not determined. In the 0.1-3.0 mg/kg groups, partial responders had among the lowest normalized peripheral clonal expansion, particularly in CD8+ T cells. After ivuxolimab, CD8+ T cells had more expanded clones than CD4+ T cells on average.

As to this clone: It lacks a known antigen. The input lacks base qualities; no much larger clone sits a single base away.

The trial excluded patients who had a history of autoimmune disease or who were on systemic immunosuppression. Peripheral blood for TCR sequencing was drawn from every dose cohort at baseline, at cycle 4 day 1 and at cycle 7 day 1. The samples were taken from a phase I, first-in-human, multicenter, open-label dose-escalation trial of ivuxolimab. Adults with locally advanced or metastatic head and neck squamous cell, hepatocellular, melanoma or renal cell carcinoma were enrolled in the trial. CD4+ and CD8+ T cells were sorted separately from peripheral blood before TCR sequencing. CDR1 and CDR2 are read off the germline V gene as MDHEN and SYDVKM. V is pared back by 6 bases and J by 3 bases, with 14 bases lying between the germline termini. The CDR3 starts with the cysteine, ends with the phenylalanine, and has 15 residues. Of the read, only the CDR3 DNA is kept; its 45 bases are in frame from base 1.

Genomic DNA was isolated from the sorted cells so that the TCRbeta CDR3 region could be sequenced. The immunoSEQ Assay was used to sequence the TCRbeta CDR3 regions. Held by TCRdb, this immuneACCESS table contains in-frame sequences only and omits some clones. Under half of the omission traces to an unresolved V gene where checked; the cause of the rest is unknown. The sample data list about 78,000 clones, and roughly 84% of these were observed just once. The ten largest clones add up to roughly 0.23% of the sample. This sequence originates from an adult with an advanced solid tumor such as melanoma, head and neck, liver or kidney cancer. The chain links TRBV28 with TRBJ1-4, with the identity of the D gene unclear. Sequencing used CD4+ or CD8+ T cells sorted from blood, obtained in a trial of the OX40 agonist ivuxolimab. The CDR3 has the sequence CASRGPTGSNEKLFF. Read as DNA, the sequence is TGTGCCAGCAGGGGCCCCACGGGATCTAATGAAAAACTGTTTTTT.